The 25 T cell receptor beta chains below come from one sample, sequenced in a study of post-analysis software for immune sequencing data. General observations from the study: Controls had lower frequencies than patients of about five TRBV segments, which included TRBV5-6, TRBV5-1 and TRBV20-1.

Every TCR beta cDNA library bore unique molecular identifiers. TCRdb recomputed calls from the PCR reads with MiXCR, one row per CDR3 protein. This sample has about 770,000 distinct CDR3 sequences, with around 46% found just once. For these TCRs, the target antigens are not known. The source material was blood. The receptors were sampled from a girl between 5 and 17 years old with multiple sclerosis.

This rearrangement joins TRBV20-1 to TRBJ2-7; D is uncertain. CDR1 DFQATT and CDR2 SNEGSKA come from the germline V gene (reference sequence). V was shortened by 6 bases and J by 5 bases, with 17 bases between the two germline ends. The CDR3 spans 13 residues. The CDR3 here is CSAIRQVPDEQYF. The CDR3 nucleotides read TGCAGTGCCATCAGACAAGTCCCGGACGAGCAGTACTTC.

This chain connects TRBV3-1 to TRBJ2-7; 8 bases fit TRBD1. CDR3 length: 16 amino acids. Germline CDR1 is LGHDT and CDR2 is YNNKEL (reference sequence). V was pared by 0 bases and J by 2 bases, with 6 bases of the junction left unmatched. The CDR3 bases are TGTGCCAGCAGCCAAGACGGACAGGGCCGCCCCTACGAGCAGTACTTC. It codes for CASSQDGQGRPYEQYF.

This rearrangement joins TRBV13 to TRBJ1-2; D not resolved. Germline assignment: CDR1 PRHDT and CDR2 FYEKMQ (reference sequence). The CDR3 runs to 13 residues. Trimming left V 5 bases short and J 6 bases short, with 13 bases between. CDR3 sequence: CASSHSNRNGYTF. CDR3 nucleotides: TGTGCCAGCAGCCATAGCAATCGGAATGGCTACACCTTC.

V and J are TRBV7-2 and TRBJ2-1, with D maybe TRBD1 (6 bases). Germline V gives CDR1 SGHTA, CDR2 FQGNSA. V shed 2 bases and J shed 4 bases, with 12 bases lying between them. CDR3 length: 15 amino acids. DNA for the CDR3: TGTGCCAGCAGCTTACGCCCAACAGGGTACAATGAGCAGTTCTTC. It codes for CASSLRPTGYNEQFF. The full variable domain, its missing parts supplied by reference TRBV7-2 and TRBJ2-1, is GAGVSQSPSNKVTEKGKDVELRCDPISGHTALYWYRQSLGQGLEFLIYFQGNSAPDKSGLPSDRFSAERTGGSVSTLTIQRTQQEDSAVYLCASSLRPTGYNEQFFGPGTRLTVL.

This clonotype was observed a handful of times. The rearrangement links TRBV9 to TRBJ2-3, with 7 bases identical to TRBD2. CDR1 and CDR2 (germline): SGDLS, YYNGEE. The CDR3 spans 19 residues. After removal of 0 bases from V and 5 bases from J, the junction contained 18 bases not matched to a gene. As DNA, the CDR3 is TGTGCCAGCAGCGTAGATCCGTATTTAGCGGGTTGGGTTCAAGATACGCAGTATTTT. Residues: CASSVDPYLAGWVQDTQYF.

The V gene is TRBV15, the J gene TRBJ2-5, with D perhaps matching TRBD1 (5 bases). There are 15 residues in the CDR3. V lost 0 bases, J lost 2 bases, and 10 bases lay in between. Germline V CDR1 and CDR2: LNHNV, YYDKDF (reference sequence). CDR3 in DNA: TGTGCCACCAGCAGAGATAAGACAGCTCAAGAGACCCAGTACTTC. Its protein is CATSRDKTAQETQYF. Full variable domain (remainder filled in from reference TRBV15 and TRBJ2-5): DAMVIQNPRYQVTQFGKPVTLSCSQTLNHNVMYWYQQKSSQAPKLLFHYYDKDFNNEADTPDNFQSRRPNTSFCFLDIRSPGLGDTAMYLCATSRDKTAQETQYFGPGTRLLVL.

This sequence joins TRBV30 and TRBJ1-1, with D possibly matching TRBD1 (6 bases). V was shortened by 1 base and J by 1 base, with 10 bases between the two germline ends. CDR1 is GTSNPN, CDR2 SVGIG, per germline (reference sequence). This CDR3 has 14 amino acids. The DNA for the CDR3 is TGTGCCTGGAGTGCGAGGGGGGGGAACACTGAAGCTTTCTTT. It translates to CAWSARGGNTEAFF.

The chain couples TRBV27 to TRBJ2-3; D might be TRBD1 (6 bases). The ends were cut back, 6 bases at V and 0 bases at J, with 16 bases in the middle. The CDR3 is 16 amino acids. The V gene's germline CDR1 is MNHEY and CDR2 SMNVEV (reference sequence). The CDR3 reads CASRRFGTLSTDTQYF. The DNA for the CDR3 is TGTGCCAGCAGGAGGTTTGGGACACTGAGCACAGATACGCAGTATTTT.

The chain links TRBV7-8 to TRBJ2-7, with D perhaps matching TRBD1 (6 bases). Germline lookup yields CDR1 SGHVS and CDR2 FQNEAQ. The V end lost 6 bases, the J end lost 0 bases, and 18 bases lay between the germline ends. The CDR3 extends over 16 amino acids. The CDR3 loop reads CASSGQPTGSSYEQYF. CDR3 coding DNA: TGTGCCAGCAGTGGTCAACCCACAGGGAGCTCCTACGAGCAGTACTTC.

The rearrangement uses TRBV28 and TRBJ2-1; 14 positions match TRBD2. V lost 4 bases to trimming and J lost 0 bases; unmatched junction nucleotides: 14. This CDR3 is 21 amino acids long. Germline CDR1 and CDR2: MDHEN and SYDVKM. CDR3 in amino acids: CASSSPSTSGRADRSYNEQFF. DNA of the CDR3: TGTGCCAGCAGTTCCCCCTCGACTAGCGGGAGGGCCGATCGCTCCTACAATGAGCAGTTCTTC.

V is TRBV12-3 or TRBV12-4 and J is TRBJ2-3; 10 bases are shared with TRBD2. The V segment lost 8 bases and the J segment 5 bases; nucleotides outside the gene matches: 7. The CDR3 extends over 14 amino acids. As DNA, the CDR3 is TGTGCCAGCGGGACTAGCGCGTTAAGAGATACGCAGTATTTT. This sequence encodes CASGTSALRDTQYF.

This clonotype is a singleton in its sample. This chain connects TRBV5-1 to TRBJ2-3; D gene uncertain. The germline CDR1 and CDR2 sequences are SGHRS and YFSETQ. CDR3 length: 15 residues. With 6 bases removed from V and 4 bases from J, the gap between germline ends came to 18 bases. The CDR3 region is CASTPWDDAADTQYF. The CDR3 DNA is TGCGCCAGCACGCCATGGGATGACGCCGCAGATACGCAGTATTTT.

The genes are TRBV4-2 and TRBJ1-2; a possible D gene is TRBD1 (6 bases). This CDR3 region has 18 residues. Germline V CDR1 and CDR2: LGHNA, YNFKEQ. With 0 bases removed from V and 4 bases from J, the gap between germline ends came to 21 bases. The CDR3, as DNA: TGTGCCAGCAGCCAAGAAGTGTTGACAGGCGGGGCCGGCTATGGCTACACCTTC. Encoded protein: CASSQEVLTGGAGYGYTF.

This clonotype turned up a few times. CDR3 amino acids: CASSPPGTDYGYTF. In DNA, the CDR3 is TGTGCCAGCAGCCCCCCCGGGACAGACTATGGCTACACCTTC. V and J are TRBV9 and TRBJ1-2, with 7 bases that match TRBD1. J gave up 3 bases and V 4 bases, and 6 bases lay outside the gene matches. The germline V gene encodes CDR1 SGDLS and CDR2 YYNGEE. The CDR3 is 14 amino acids.

V and J are TRBV20-1 and TRBJ2-3, with TRBD2 identical over 11 bases. Trimming cost V 5 bases and J 0 bases; bases outside gene matches: 7. Germline V gene lookup returns CDR1 DFQATT and CDR2 SNEGSKA (reference sequence). The CDR3 loop spans 16 amino acids. CDR3 region: CSAGTSGAPSTDTQYF. CDR3 DNA sequence: TGCAGTGCTGGGACTAGCGGAGCCCCTAGCACAGATACGCAGTATTTT.

This clonotype occurred a few times. The V and J genes are TRBV9 and TRBJ2-1, with TRBD2 as a possible D gene (6 bases). This CDR3 has 17 amino acids. The germline CDR1 and CDR2 sequences are SGDLS and YYNGEE. V was shortened by 0 bases and J by 5 bases, with 18 bases between the two germline ends. The CDR3 loop is CASSVGSGASVHNEQFF. CDR3 bases: TGTGCCAGCAGCGTAGGGTCCGGGGCTAGCGTGCACAATGAGCAGTTCTTC.

This chain connects TRBV7-2 to TRBJ2-7, with 7 bases fitting TRBD1. The germline V gene has CDR1 SGHTA and CDR2 FQGNSA. The CDR3 is made up of 15 amino acids. With 5 bases clipped from V and 6 bases from J, the junction kept 13 bases outside the gene matches. The CDR3 sequence is CASSINTGALTEQYF. CDR3 nucleotide sequence: TGTGCCAGCAGCATAAACACAGGGGCGCTGACCGAGCAGTACTTC.

The CDR3 DNA reads as TGCAGCGTTGAAGTGTCAGGGGGAAGGACTGAAGCTTTCTTT. Translating it yields CSVEVSGGRTEAFF. The chain has TRBV29-1 and TRBJ1-1; TRBD1 matches 7 bases. The germline V gene encodes CDR1 SQVTM and CDR2 ANQGSEA. The V and J ends lost 1 base and 5 bases, in that order; junction bases with no gene match: 7. There are 14 residues in the CDR3. The full variable domain, its missing parts supplied by reference TRBV29-1 and TRBJ1-1, is SAVISQKPSRDICQRGTSLTIQCQVDSQVTMMFWYRQQPGQSLTLIATANQGSEATYESGFVIDKFPISRPNLTFSTLTVSNMSPEDSSIYLCSVEVSGGRTEAFFGQGTRLTVV.

V usage is TRBV12-3 or TRBV12-4 and J usage is TRBJ2-4; D uncertain. The CDR3 consists of 15 residues. V was clipped by 0 bases and J by 0 bases, with 6 bases between them. The CDR3 loop is CASSLALIAKNIQYF. DNA of the CDR3: TGTGCCAGCAGTTTAGCGCTTATAGCCAAAAACATTCAGTACTTC.

This clonotype has a handful of counts. This rearrangement joins TRBV5-1 to TRBJ1-1; D possibly corresponds to TRBD1 (5 bases). CDR3 length: 15 amino acids. Looked up from germline, CDR1 is SGHRS and CDR2 is YFSETQ. Trimming stripped 4 bases from V and 6 bases from J, with 19 bases between. CDR3 region: CASSRMGTQGAEAFF. The CDR3 region has the DNA TGCGCCAGCAGCAGAATGGGAACCCAGGGCGCTGAAGCTTTCTTT. The full variable domain, its missing parts supplied by reference TRBV5-1 and TRBJ1-1, is KAGVTQTPRYLIKTRGQQVTLSCSPISGHRSVSWYQQTPGQGLQFLFEYFSETQRNKGNFPGRFSGRQFSNSRSEMNVSTLELGDSALYLCASSRMGTQGAEAFFGQGTRLTVV.

This clonotype showed up just a few times. The V gene is TRBV20-1, the J gene TRBJ2-7; 8 nucleotides align to TRBD2. J lost 5 bases, V lost 4 bases, and 13 bases had no gene match. CDR3 length: 15 residues. Germline V gives CDR1 DFQATT, CDR2 SNEGSKA (reference sequence). The CDR3 sequence is CSATAGTRIWNEQYF. The CDR3 nucleotides are TGCAGTGCTACCGCCGGGACTAGGATTTGGAACGAGCAGTACTTC.

Points on this clonotype: A much larger clone lies one base from this, so it may be a read error. The chain recombines TRBV20-1 with TRBJ2-7, with D tentatively TRBD1 (6 bases). With 6 bases removed from V and 0 bases from J, the gap between germline ends came to 9 bases. Germline V CDR1 and CDR2: DFQATT, SNEGSKA (reference sequence). This CDR3 region has 12 residues. The CDR3, as DNA: TGCAGTGCCCCACAGGGCTCCTACGAGCAGTACTTC. Amino acids: CSAPQGSYEQYF.

V and J are TRBV20-1 and TRBJ2-5; 8 bases map to TRBD1. Looked up from germline, CDR1 is DFQATT and CDR2 is SNEGSKA (reference sequence). The CDR3 is 13 residues long. Unmatched junction bases numbered 7, after V lost 6 bases and J lost 4 bases. CDR3 protein: CSAPGQGRETQYF. The CDR3 nucleotides read TGCAGTGCGCCAGGACAGGGAAGAGAGACCCAGTACTTC.

Only a few counts were recorded for this clonotype. The chain has TRBV6-6 and TRBJ2-5, with 13 nucleotides matching TRBD2. Germline-derived CDR1 and CDR2 are MNHNY and SVGAGI (reference sequence). The CDR3 runs 16 residues. J lost 4 bases, V lost 2 bases, and 4 bases had no gene match. CDR3 nucleotide sequence: TGTGCCAGCAGTTACGGACTAGCGGGAGCTGGAGAGACCCAGTACTTC. This translates into CASSYGLAGAGETQYF.

Notes on this clonotype: It may be a read error: a sequence one base away is much more abundant. The gene calls are TRBV7-2 and TRBJ2-7; 11 bases are a match to TRBD1. CDR3 length equals 14 residues. Trimming at V came to 6 bases and at J to 3 bases, leaving 4 bases not matched to a gene. In germline, CDR1 is SGHTA, CDR2 FQGNSA. This CDR3 is CASSWGTGGYEQYF. The DNA for the CDR3 is TGTGCCAGCAGTTGGGGGACAGGGGGCTACGAGCAGTACTTC.